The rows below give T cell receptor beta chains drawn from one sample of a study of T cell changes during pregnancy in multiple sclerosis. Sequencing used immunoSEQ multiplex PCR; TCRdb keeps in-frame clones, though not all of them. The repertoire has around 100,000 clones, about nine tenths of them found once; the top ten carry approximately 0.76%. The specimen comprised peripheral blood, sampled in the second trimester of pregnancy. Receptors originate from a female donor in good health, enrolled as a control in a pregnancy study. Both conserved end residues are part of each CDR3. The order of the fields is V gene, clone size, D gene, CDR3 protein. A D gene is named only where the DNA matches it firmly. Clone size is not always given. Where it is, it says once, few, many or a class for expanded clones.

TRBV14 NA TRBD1 CASSFTGDAGYTF
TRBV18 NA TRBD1 CASSPPGQGLSGANVLTF
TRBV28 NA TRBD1 CASSLEDRGLSGELFF
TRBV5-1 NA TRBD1 CASSPDRGRAGELFF
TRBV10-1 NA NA CASTLRQATYGYTF
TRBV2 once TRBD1 CASRVQGARDYGYTF
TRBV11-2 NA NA CASSLGWATPGTEAFF
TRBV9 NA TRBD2 CASSERPSGTSTTDEQFF
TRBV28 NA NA CASRLSGGYGYTF
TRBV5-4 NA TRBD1 CASSYWQGARDEQYF
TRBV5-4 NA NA CASSFPGELYEQYF
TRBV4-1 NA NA CASSRGDSNQPQHF
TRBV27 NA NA CASSLFGRAFF
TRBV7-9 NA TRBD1 CASSLGTGGKLNTEAFF
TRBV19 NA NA CASSSKMAGYYGYTF
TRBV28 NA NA CASRAGGAGNQPQHF
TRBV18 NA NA CASSPTMRRQETQYF
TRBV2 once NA CASGRQSNQPQHF
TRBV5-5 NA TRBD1 CASTLPGTASGANVLTF
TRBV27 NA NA CASSLLGGAAFF
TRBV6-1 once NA CATRGGRGTEAFF
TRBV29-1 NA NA CSVEVQGYEKLFF
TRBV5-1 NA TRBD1 CASSPRTGNLYEQYF
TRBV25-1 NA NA CAPREYPYEQYF
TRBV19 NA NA CASSIDGGNQFF